This entry lists 26 T cell receptor beta chains sequenced from one sample in a study of T cells in tuberculosis. Sorting used thawed, overnight-rested PBMC stained with anti-CD3, a viability dye and GMM-loaded CD1B tetramer. C32 glucose monomycolate from Rhodococcus equi was loaded onto the CD1B tetramers. Profiled with immunoSEQ multiplex PCR; TCRdb holds only in-frame clones, not every one. The table lists 80,000 to 100,000 clones, roughly 91% of them singletons. Source material: CD1b-GMM tetramer-negative cells sorted from PBMCs. These receptors came from an adult woman with latent tuberculosis.

The chain employs TRBV6-5 and TRBJ2-7; 8 bases are a match to TRBD1. V was clipped by 5 bases and J by 6 bases; unmatched bases: 0. This CDR3 region has 11 residues. Germline-derived CDR1 and CDR2 are MNHEY and SVGAGI. CDR3 residues: CASSGQGEQYF. CDR3 nucleotide sequence: TGTGCCAGCAGTGGACAGGGCGAGCAGTACTTC.

The rearrangement joins TRBV6-6 to TRBJ1-4; tentatively, D is TRBD1 (5 bases). The CDR3 has 16 residues. Germline values: CDR1 MNHNY, CDR2 SVGAGI (reference sequence). V dropped 6 bases and J dropped 7 bases, with 21 bases sitting between them. Written as DNA, the CDR3 is TGTGCCAGCAGCTCGCTGGGACGGGGGTGGAGTGAAAAACTGTTTTTT. This sequence encodes CASSSLGRGWSEKLFF.

J is TRBJ2-1 and V is TRBV6-5, with TRBD2 identical over 11 bases. This CDR3 comprises 14 residues. V shed 2 bases and J 8 bases; nucleotides not matched to a gene: 2. CDR1 MNHEY and CDR2 SVGAGI come from the germline V gene. CDR3 in amino acids: CASSYTSGGDEQFF. Written as DNA, the CDR3 is TGTGCCAGCAGTTACACTAGCGGGGGCGATGAGCAGTTCTTC.

The gene calls are TRBV4-2 and TRBJ1-4; D call uncertain. The CDR3 is made up of 12 amino acids. The V gene's germline CDR1 is LGHNA and CDR2 YNFKEQ. V was cut by 0 bases and J by 11 bases, with 7 bases left in between. The CDR3 sequence is CASSQDLEKLFF. The CDR3 DNA reads TGTGCCAGCAGCCAAGATTTGGAGAAACTGTTTTTT.

The chain has TRBV11-3 and TRBJ2-3; a possible D gene is TRBD2 (6 bases). Trimming took off 5 bases at V and 2 bases at J, with 11 bases between the two ends. Germline CDR1 reads SGHNT; CDR2 reads YENEEA. This CDR3 comprises 14 residues. The CDR3 protein is CASSGGDITDTQYF. The CDR3 region has the DNA TGTGCCAGCAGCGGCGGGGATATCACAGATACGCAGTATTTT.

The chain carries TRBV19 and TRBJ2-7; D is undetermined. The germline V gene has CDR1 LNHDA and CDR2 SQIVND (reference sequence). The germline V and J ends were trimmed by 1 base and 3 bases, with 7 bases remaining between them. CDR3 length: 13 residues. The CDR3 nucleotides are TGTGCCAGTAGTATAGGGCCAGACTACGAGCAGTACGTC. Amino acids: CASSIGPDYEQYV.

The CDR3 spells CASSPAGGQGYTEAFF. CDR3 coding DNA: TGTGCCAGCAGCCCCGCCGGGGGGCAGGGATACACTGAAGCTTTCTTT. The rearrangement uses TRBV6-6 and TRBJ1-1, with D tentatively TRBD1 (6 bases). Germline V gene lookup returns CDR1 MNHNY and CDR2 SVGAGI (reference sequence). The CDR3 has 16 residues. The V and J ends lost 6 bases and 3 bases respectively, with 20 bases between them.

The chain links TRBV27 to TRBJ1-4, with D perhaps TRBD1 (5 bases). Trimming took off 2 bases at V and 6 bases at J, with 13 bases between the two ends. Germline V CDR1 and CDR2: MNHEY, SMNVEV (reference sequence). The length of the CDR3 is 15 residues. CDR3 residues: CASSLTGRGYEKLFF. The CDR3 DNA sequence: TGTGCCAGCAGTTTAACGGGGAGGGGATATGAAAAACTGTTTTTT.

The J gene is TRBJ1-2, the V gene TRBV6-5; D uncertain. CDR3 length: 14 amino acids. The germline V gene has CDR1 MNHEY and CDR2 SVGAGI. Trimming stripped 6 bases from V and 4 bases from J, with 15 bases between. This CDR3 reads CASRPGLEGYGYTF. DNA of the CDR3: TGTGCCAGCAGACCTGGATTGGAGGGCTATGGCTACACCTTC.

J is TRBJ1-2 and V is TRBV4-3; D is ambiguous. The CDR3 is made up of 13 amino acids. The V gene lost 3 bases and the J gene lost 8 bases, with 13 bases spanning the gap. Germline values: CDR1 LGHNA, CDR2 YSLEER. The DNA for the CDR3 is TGCGCCAGCAGCCACGCACCGGGGAACGGCTACACCTTC. Translation gives CASSHAPGNGYTF.

The V and J genes are TRBV11-2 and TRBJ2-2, with 9 bases lining up with TRBD1. CDR3 length: 16 amino acids. J gave up 3 bases and V 2 bases, and 4 bases lay outside the gene matches. Germline V CDR1 and CDR2: SGHAT, FQNNGV. CDR3 DNA sequence: TGTGCCAGCAGCTTAACCGGGACAGGGTACACCGGGGAGCTGTTTTTT. It translates to CASSLTGTGYTGELFF.

This clone occurred a few times. V is TRBV2 and J is TRBJ2-6; 10 bases agree with TRBD2. Losses at the gene ends were 6 bases for V and 1 base for J; bases not matched to a gene: 12. The CDR3 totals 19 residues. Germline V gene sequence: CDR1 SNHLY, CDR2 FYNNEI. The CDR3 DNA sequence: TGTGCCAGCAGCTCCCGCCGGACTAGCGGAAAATCTGGGGCCAACGTCCTGACTTTC. Translating it yields CASSSRRTSGKSGANVLTF.

The chain links TRBV5-3 to TRBJ1-5; the match to TRBD1 covers 8 bases. TRBV5-3 is an open reading frame, and its role is uncertain. CDR3 length equals 14 residues. J lost 10 bases, V lost 8 bases, and 14 bases had no gene match. CDR3 sequence reads: CASSARQGTHPQHF. CDR3 bases: TGTGCCAGCAGCGCCCGACAGGGGACTCACCCCCAGCATTTT.

This sequence joins TRBV5-1 and TRBJ1-1; 9 bases agree with TRBD1. The CDR3 contains 14 residues. The germline gives CDR1 SGHRS, CDR2 YFSETQ. V lost 0 bases to trimming and J lost 6 bases; unmatched junction nucleotides: 3. The DNA of the CDR3 is TGCGCCAGCAGCTTGGGGGACAGGGTCTCTGAAGCTTTCTTT. It is translated as CASSLGDRVSEAFF.

The chain has TRBV6-6 and TRBJ2-5; the D is unclear. In germline, CDR1 is MNHNY, CDR2 SVGAGI (reference sequence). The V end lost 1 base, the J end lost 0 bases, and 6 bases lay between the germline ends. The CDR3 consists of 14 residues. The CDR3 loop is CASSYLNNQETQYF. The CDR3 nucleotides are TGTGCCAGCAGTTACTTGAACAACCAAGAGACCCAGTACTTC.

This chain joins TRBV5-5 and TRBJ2-3; D ambiguous. Trimming removed 0 bases from V and 3 bases from J, with 5 bases in between. Germline loops: CDR1 SGHKS, CDR2 YYEKEE (reference sequence). The CDR3 extends over 13 amino acids. CDR3 loop: CASSLAPTDTQYF. CDR3 DNA sequence: TGTGCCAGCAGCTTGGCCCCAACAGATACGCAGTATTTT. The full variable domain, with the rest looked up from reference TRBV5-5 and TRBJ2-3, is DAGVTQSPTHLIKTRGQQVTLRCSPISGHKSVSWYQQVLGQGPQFIFQYYEKEERGRGNFPDRFSARQFPNYSSELNVNALLLGDSALYLCASSLAPTDTQYFGPGTRLTVL.

The chain uses TRBV30 and TRBJ1-2, with D possibly TRBD1 on 6 matching bases. V lost 7 bases to trimming and J lost 4 bases, with 13 bases between them. CDR1 and CDR2 (germline): GTSNPN, SVGIG (reference sequence). This CDR3 is built from 12 residues. The DNA for the CDR3 is TGTGCCTTACAGGGAGGGAGCTATGGCTACACCTTC. Translated, it gives CALQGGSYGYTF.

V and J are TRBV6-6 and TRBJ1-5, with unresolved D. V was pared by 5 bases and J by 1 base, with 9 bases between. The CDR3 is 14 residues long. CDR1 MNHNY and CDR2 SVGAGI come from the germline V gene (reference sequence). The CDR3 spells CASSPVVSNQPQHF. The CDR3, as DNA: TGTGCCAGCAGTCCGGTGGTGAGCAATCAGCCCCAGCATTTT.

V and J are TRBV6-4 and TRBJ1-4, with D possibly TRBD1 on 5 matching bases. The CDR3 contains 15 residues. The germline V gene has CDR1 MRHNA and CDR2 SNTAGT. V shed 6 bases and J shed 3 bases, with 14 bases lying between them. The CDR3 is CASSGSGAANEKLFF. DNA of the CDR3: TGTGCCAGCAGCGGATCTGGGGCGGCTAATGAAAAACTGTTTTTT.

This chain joins TRBV10-3 and TRBJ1-6, with D perhaps matching TRBD1 (5 bases). The V gene lost 11 bases and the J gene lost 12 bases, with 17 bases spanning the gap. The CDR3 has 12 residues. Germline CDR1 and CDR2: ENHRY and SYGVKD. The CDR3 sequence: CAPSGAKVPLHF. The CDR3 DNA reads as TGTGCCCCGTCTGGGGCCAAGGTACCCCTCCACTTT.

Concerning this clone itself: The junction and the germline gene differ at one end; a read error may be behind it. The genes are TRBV7-8 and TRBJ1-4; TRBD1 might be the D (5 bases). CDR1 is SGHVS, CDR2 FQNEAQ, per germline. This CDR3 region has 16 residues. The CDR3 bases are TGTGCCAGCAGCTTAGTTCCCAGGGCAACAAATGAAAAACTGTTTTTT. Its translation: CASSLVPRATNEKLFF.

DNA for the CDR3: TGTGCCAGCAGCTTGCAGACAGGGCCGGCTGGCTACACCTTC. Translating it yields CASSLQTGPAGYTF. The V and J genes are TRBV7-2 and TRBJ1-2, with 7 positions matching TRBD1. The length of the CDR3 is 14 residues. V was clipped by 3 bases and J by 7 bases; unmatched bases: 8. Germline CDR1 is SGHTA and CDR2 is FQGNSA.

The chain employs TRBV19 and TRBJ1-4; tentative D call: TRBD1 (6 bases). V dropped 5 bases and J dropped 2 bases, with 12 bases sitting between them. The CDR3 consists of 15 residues. Germline values: CDR1 LNHDA, CDR2 SQIVND (reference sequence). CDR3 in DNA: TGTGCCAGTAGTCAAGGGGGGGTCACTAATGAAAAACTGTTTTTT. This sequence encodes CASSQGGVTNEKLFF. Filled out from reference TRBV19 and TRBJ1-4, the complete variable domain reads DGGITQSPKYLFRKEGQNVTLSCEQNLNHDAMYWYRQDPGQGLRLIYYSQIVNDFQKGDIAEGYSVSREKKESFPLTVTSAQKNPTAFYLCASSQGGVTNEKLFFGSGTQLSVL.

The rearrangement joins TRBV25-1 to TRBJ1-1; tentative D call: TRBD1 (6 bases). The CDR3 is 14 amino acids. Germline lookup yields CDR1 MGHDK and CDR2 SYGVNS. The V and J ends lost 7 bases and 4 bases respectively, with 16 bases between them. The CDR3 DNA is TGTGCCAGCAAGGGGACATTAAGTGGCACTGAAGCTTTCTTT. Protein: CASKGTLSGTEAFF. Filled out from reference TRBV25-1 and TRBJ1-1, the complete variable domain reads EADIYQTPRYLVIGTGKKITLECSQTMGHDKMYWYQQDPGMELHLIHYSYGVNSTEKGDLSSESTVSRIRTEHFPLTLESARPSHTSQYLCASKGTLSGTEAFFGQGTRLTVV.

The CDR3 DNA follows: TGCGCCAGCAGTGGGCTCGGAGAGCAGCCCCAGCATTTT. Its protein is CASSGLGEQPQHF. The genes are TRBV10-2 and TRBJ1-5; D ambiguous. CDR1 and CDR2 (germline): WSHSY, SAAADI. The CDR3 sequence is 13 residues long. V was clipped by 4 bases and J by 7 bases, with 11 bases between them.

The chain carries TRBV28 and TRBJ1-1; D gene ambiguous. CDR1 and CDR2 from the germline V gene are MDHEN and SYDVKM. The V end was cut by 7 bases, the J end by 7 bases, with 19 bases between. This CDR3 spans 14 amino acids. CDR3 DNA: TGTGCCAGCATCGGAGGTAGGGTAGGCAGTGAAGCTTTCTTT. This translates into CASIGGRVGSEAFF.